This T cell receptor beta chain was found in a study of beta chain features in type 1 diabetes. Study-level information: There were some 100,000,000 sorted cells examined across all samples.

The isolated RNA, all of it, was reverse transcribed, so expressed TCRB transcripts were what got sequenced. Assay used: immunoSEQ multiplex PCR; TCRdb lists only in-frame clones, some missing. The repertoire holds roughly 12,000 clones, with 35% to 55% as singletons. The V end was cut by 3 bases, the J end by 6 bases, with 9 bases between. Germline V gene sequence: CDR1 SGHVS, CDR2 FNYEAQ. The CDR3 extends over 12 amino acids. It was via CD45RO/CCR7/CD25/CD127/CD95/CD27 that CD4+ naive, central memory, regulatory and stem cell-like memory cells were sorted. The sequenced sample consisted of stem cell memory CD4+ T cells from blood. The source of this sequence is a man aged 18 to 35 in good health. The V and J genes are TRBV7-6 and TRBJ2-7; D may be TRBD1 (6 bases). CDR3 nucleotides: TGTGCCAGCAGCTTGTCAGGGGCCGAGCAGTACTTC. It specifies CASSLSGAEQYF.